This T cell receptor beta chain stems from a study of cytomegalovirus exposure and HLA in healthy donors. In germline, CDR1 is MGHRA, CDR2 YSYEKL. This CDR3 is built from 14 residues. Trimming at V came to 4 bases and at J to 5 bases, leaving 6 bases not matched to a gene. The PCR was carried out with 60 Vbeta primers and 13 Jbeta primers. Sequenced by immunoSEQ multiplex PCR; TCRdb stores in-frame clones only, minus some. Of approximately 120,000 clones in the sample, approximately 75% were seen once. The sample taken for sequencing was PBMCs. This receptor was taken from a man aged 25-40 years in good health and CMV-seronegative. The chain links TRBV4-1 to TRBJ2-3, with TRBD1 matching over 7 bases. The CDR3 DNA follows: TGCGCCAGCAGCCCTAGTACAGGGGTAGATACGCAGTATTTT. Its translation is CASSPSTGVDTQYF.